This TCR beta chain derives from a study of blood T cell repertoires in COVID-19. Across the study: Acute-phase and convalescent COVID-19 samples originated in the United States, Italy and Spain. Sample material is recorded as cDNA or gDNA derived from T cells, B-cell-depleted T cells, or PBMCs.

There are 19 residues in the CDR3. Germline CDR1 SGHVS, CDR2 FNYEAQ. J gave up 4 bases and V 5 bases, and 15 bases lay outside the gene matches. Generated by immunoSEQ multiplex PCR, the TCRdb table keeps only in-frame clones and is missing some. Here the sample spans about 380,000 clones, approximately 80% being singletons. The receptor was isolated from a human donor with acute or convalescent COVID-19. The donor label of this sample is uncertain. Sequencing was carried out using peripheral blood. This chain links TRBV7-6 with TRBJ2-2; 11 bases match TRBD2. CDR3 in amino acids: CASSPWTSGSTGSTGELFF. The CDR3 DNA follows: TGTGCCAGCAGCCCTTGGACTAGCGGGTCGACCGGATCCACCGGGGAGCTGTTTTTT.